The TCR beta chain under discussion was sequenced for a study of T cell changes during pregnancy in multiple sclerosis (dated by TCRdb to the late 2010s). General notes on the study: Changes in the T cell repertoire over the course of pregnancy were examined in this study in women with multiple sclerosis.

Taken from the germline V gene, the CDR1 and CDR2 loops are SGDLS and YYNGEE. The V and J ends are trimmed by 0 bases and 8 bases, leaving 6 bases between them. The CDR3, from cysteine to phenylalanine, totals 12 residues. CDR3 DNA only is kept here, 36 bases in frame from base 1. With regard to this clone: Which antigen it targets is not known. It has no much larger one-base neighbor in the sample; base qualities were not kept.

The library came from the immunoSEQ multiplex PCR assay. TCRdb retrieved this table from immuneACCESS and kept in-frame rearrangements only. Not all clones are present; in checked studies, unresolved V genes account for under half, and no reason is known for the remainder. The sample table records some 80,000 clones; 92% of these occur just once. Approximately 1.4% of the sample goes to the ten largest clones. The clonotype comes from a female donor with multiple sclerosis, enrolled in a pregnancy study. The rearranged chain carries TRBV9 and TRBJ2-1; the D gene is not confidently resolved. Sequenced here: peripheral blood, sampled before pregnancy. The CDR3 protein: CASSVDEDEQFF. The sequence in DNA is TGTGCCAGCAGCGTAGACGAGGATGAGCAGTTCTTC. The full variable domain, with segments outside the CDR3 supplied by the reference TRBV9 and TRBJ2-1 proteins, appears as DSGVTQTPKHLITATGQRVTLRCSPRSGDLSVYWYQQSLDQGLQFLIQYYNGEERAKGNILERFSAQQFPDLHSELNLSSLELGDSALYFCASSVDEDEQFFGPGTRLTVL.